The following is a T cell receptor beta chain sequence with its context. This clone has a handful of counts. Its antigen specificity is not known. Base qualities are not provided; no much larger clone lies one nucleotide away. This record belongs to a study of a mutant IDH1 vaccine in newly diagnosed glioma (dated by TCRdb to 2020 to 2022). A note on the overall study: Patients were given eight vaccinations, in weeks 1, 3, 5, 7, 11, 15, 19 and 23, which matched visits V03 through V10. Six visits were used for peripheral blood collection: V03 (baseline), V05, V07, V10, V12 and V13. In the chemotherapy-containing groups, vaccination started alongside temozolomide cycles, whereas in patients who had radiotherapy alone it started 4-6 weeks after radiotherapy. The roughly 33 treated patients were approximately 62% male and 37.5% female, with a mean age of 40.4 years. Prior to enrollment, standard therapy consisting of radiotherapy alone, temozolomide alone, or radiochemotherapy with temozolomide had been administered to patients, with the combination being received by most patients. For exploratory analyses, longitudinal TCRB deep sequencing was carried out in roughly 23 treated patients wherever samples were available.

What the research found in general, with its limitations: According to the authors, sample limitations meant that analyses of patient blood samples could not be reproduced. PBMC samples for TCRB deep sequencing were selected based on availability. Vaccine-induced immune responses across multiple MHC alleles were detected in approximately 93% of patients. Changes in the top peripheral T cell clonotypes picked up by TCRB sequencing did not appear to be linked to pseudoprogression.

V and J lose 5 bases and 3 bases, and a span of 11 bases separates them. From the cysteine up to the phenylalanine, the CDR3 has a length of 13 residues. The kept DNA is CDR3 alone, 39 bases in frame from the first base. The germline V gene (reference sequence) sets CDR1 to SEHNR and CDR2 to FQNEAQ. The library was generated by the immunoSEQ multiplex PCR assay. The hsTCRB Kit was used according to the manufacturer's protocol to amplify rearranged TCR beta chain sequences. Sequencing of TCRB libraries was carried out on an Illumina MiSeq. Regarding the original processing steps: Demultiplexing, trimming and gene mapping were performed with the kit vendor's proprietary platform. In TCRdb, the immuneACCESS table is reduced to in-frame sequences with V and J assigned. These tables do not hold every clone; where another copy was compared, an unresolved V gene accounts for under half, and the others remain unexplained. For V, J and clone size, that table is used; D and trimming come from the DNA. The sample records about 43,000 clones, 84% of which are singletons. About 2.2% of the sample belongs to the ten largest clones.

The sample's time point label, decoded: week 23, last vaccination. Each vaccine dose, consisting of 300 ug of a 20-mer mutant IDH1 peptide in Montanide, was administered subcutaneously with topical imiquimod. Newly diagnosed WHO grade 3 or 4 IDH1-mutant astrocytomas showing loss of nuclear ATRX were present in the donors. The samples were drawn from NOA16, a multicentre, single-arm, open-label phase I trial in Germany that tested a mutant IDH1 peptide vaccine in humans for the first time. Genomic DNA for TCRB sequencing was extracted from EDTA blood using the DNeasy Blood and Tissue Kit. Sequences were derived from PBMCs, sampled from a glioma patient whose treatment included an IDH1 peptide vaccine. The chain is made from TRBV7-9 and TRBJ2-7; the D segment cannot be called with confidence. The sequence derives from a young woman with glioma. Some clones in this sample may be carry-over from other donors' samples. This receptor has the CDR3 CASSPAASYEQYF. The DNA is TGTGCCAGCAGCCCCGCAGCTAGCTACGAGCAGTACTTC.